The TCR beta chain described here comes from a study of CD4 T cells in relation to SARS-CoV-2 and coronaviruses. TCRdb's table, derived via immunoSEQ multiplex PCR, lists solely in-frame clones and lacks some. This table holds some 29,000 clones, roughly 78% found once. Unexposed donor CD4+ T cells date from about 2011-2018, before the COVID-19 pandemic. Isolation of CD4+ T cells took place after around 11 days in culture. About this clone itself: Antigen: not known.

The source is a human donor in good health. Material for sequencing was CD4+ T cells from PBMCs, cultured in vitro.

The CDR3 coding sequence is TGTGCCAGCAGCTTAACAGGCAGGATCGGCACTCAGCCCCAGCATTTT. It translates to CASSLTGRIGTQPQHF. V is TRBV7-2 and J is TRBJ1-5; a possible D gene is TRBD1 (5 bases). Trimming took off 2 bases at V and 6 bases at J, with 17 bases between the two ends. The CDR3 has 16 amino acids. Germline V CDR1 and CDR2: SGHTA, FQGNSA.